Described below is a single T cell receptor beta chain sequence and its context. Its specificity is not known. Germline V lookup: CDR1 SGHVS, CDR2 FNYEAQ. The CDR3 has 13 amino acids. V was cut by 6 bases and J by 3 bases, with 11 bases left in between. The sample comes from a study of blood T cells in healthy people across ages. Healthy Caucasian individuals from Russia aged 6 to 90 served as donors. It was with a sample-barcoded 5' primer and a J-beta primer mix that a second PCR of roughly 7 to 12 cycles was run. TCRdb re-called the 5' RACE reads with MiXCR, one entry per CDR3 protein. The repertoire holds 380,000 or so distinct CDR3 sequences, approximately 47% seen once, with around 49% in the top ten. Study results and caveats: Diversity of TCR beta per million T cells declined in a roughly linear way with age. Donor CMV status, an unknown factor, possibly confounded changes in expanded clonotypes.

The clonotype originates from a man between 60 and 70 years old in good health. V and J are TRBV7-6 and TRBJ2-5; D is possibly TRBD2 (6 bases). Sequenced input: blood. CDR3 nucleotides: TGTGCCAGCAGACCCCCTAGCGAAGAGACCCAGTACTTC. This sequence encodes CASRPPSEETQYF.